This TCR beta chain was captured by sequencing in a study of T cell repertoires in cytomegalovirus infection. Overall study context: It can be stated that public TCR beta signatures indicated CMV infection as well as a matching HLA type. Study-wide results and limits: The cumulative frequency of public TCR beta families distinguished individuals who carried CMV together with the relevant HLA. CMV-specific TCR beta clonotypes restricted by HLA-C dominated the ex vivo response.

TCRdb re-called the reads through MiXCR, storing one row per CDR3 protein. The sample shows about 530,000 distinct CDR3 sequences, around 27% of them seen only once. Note on this clonotype: What it binds is unknown.

The sequenced sample consisted of PBMCs. The TCR was taken from a human donor in good health (CMV status not recorded). Some clones in this sample may be carry-over from other donors' samples.

DNA of the CDR3: TGTGCCAGTAGTATCGGGACAGAGAACTATGGCTACACCTTC. It encodes CASSIGTENYGYTF. V gene TRBV19 combines with J gene TRBJ1-2; 7 bases align to TRBD1. Germline CDR1 and CDR2: LNHDA and SQIVND (reference sequence). V lost 3 bases and J lost 2; bases outside the gene matches: 3. The CDR3 extends over 14 amino acids.